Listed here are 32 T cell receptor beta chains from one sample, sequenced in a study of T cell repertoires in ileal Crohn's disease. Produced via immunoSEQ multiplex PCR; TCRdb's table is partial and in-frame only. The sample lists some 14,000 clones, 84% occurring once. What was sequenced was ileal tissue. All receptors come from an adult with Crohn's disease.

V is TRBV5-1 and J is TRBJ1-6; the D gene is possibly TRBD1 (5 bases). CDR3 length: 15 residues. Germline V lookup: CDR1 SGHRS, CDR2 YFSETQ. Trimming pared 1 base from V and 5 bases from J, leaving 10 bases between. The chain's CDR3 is CASSLSVGDNSPLHF. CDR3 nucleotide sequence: TGCGCCAGCAGCTTGTCCGTAGGGGATAATTCACCCCTCCACTTT.

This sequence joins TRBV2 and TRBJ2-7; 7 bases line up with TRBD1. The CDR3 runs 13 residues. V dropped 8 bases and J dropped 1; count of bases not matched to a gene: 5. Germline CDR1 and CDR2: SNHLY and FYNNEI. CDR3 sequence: CASRAGGSYEQYF. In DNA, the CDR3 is TGTGCCAGCCGCGCAGGGGGATCCTACGAGCAGTACTTC.

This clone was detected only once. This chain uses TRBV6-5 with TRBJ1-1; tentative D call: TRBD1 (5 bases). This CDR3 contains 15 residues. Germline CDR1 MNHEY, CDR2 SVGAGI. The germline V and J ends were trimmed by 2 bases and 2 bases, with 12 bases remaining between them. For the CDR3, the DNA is TGTGCCAGCAGTTACGGGGGGACCGGAAACACTGAAGCTTTCTTT. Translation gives CASSYGGTGNTEAFF.

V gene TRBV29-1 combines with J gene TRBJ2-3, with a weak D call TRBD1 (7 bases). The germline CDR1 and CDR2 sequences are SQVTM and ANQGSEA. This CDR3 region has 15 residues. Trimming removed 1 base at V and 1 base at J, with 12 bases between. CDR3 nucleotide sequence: TGCAGCGTTGAAGGGCAGGGGGAGGGCACAGATACGCAGTATTTT. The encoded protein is CSVEGQGEGTDTQYF.

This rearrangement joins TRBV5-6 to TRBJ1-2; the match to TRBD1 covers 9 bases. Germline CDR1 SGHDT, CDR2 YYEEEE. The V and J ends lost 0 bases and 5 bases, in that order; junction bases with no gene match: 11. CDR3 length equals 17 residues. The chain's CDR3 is CASSLAGFGQGSYGYTF. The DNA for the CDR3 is TGTGCCAGCAGCTTGGCCGGTTTCGGACAGGGGAGTTATGGCTACACCTTC.

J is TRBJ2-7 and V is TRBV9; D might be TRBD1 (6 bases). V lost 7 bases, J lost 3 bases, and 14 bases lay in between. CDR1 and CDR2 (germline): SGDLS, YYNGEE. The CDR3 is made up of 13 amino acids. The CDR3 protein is CASDGQGYYEQYF. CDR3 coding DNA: TGTGCCAGCGACGGGCAGGGGTACTACGAGCAGTACTTC.

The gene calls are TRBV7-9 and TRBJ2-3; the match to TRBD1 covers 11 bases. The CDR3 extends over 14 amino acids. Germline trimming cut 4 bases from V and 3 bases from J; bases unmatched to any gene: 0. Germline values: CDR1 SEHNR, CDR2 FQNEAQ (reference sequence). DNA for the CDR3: TGTGCCAGCAGCTGGGACAGGGGGACAGATACGCAGTATTTT. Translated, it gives CASSWDRGTDTQYF.

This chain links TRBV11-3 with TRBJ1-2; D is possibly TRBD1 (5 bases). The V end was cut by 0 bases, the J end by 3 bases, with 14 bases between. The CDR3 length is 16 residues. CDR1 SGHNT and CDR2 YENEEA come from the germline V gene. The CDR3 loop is CASSLDGLGGDYGYTF. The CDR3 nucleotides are TGTGCCAGCAGCTTAGATGGCCTGGGGGGTGACTATGGCTACACCTTC.

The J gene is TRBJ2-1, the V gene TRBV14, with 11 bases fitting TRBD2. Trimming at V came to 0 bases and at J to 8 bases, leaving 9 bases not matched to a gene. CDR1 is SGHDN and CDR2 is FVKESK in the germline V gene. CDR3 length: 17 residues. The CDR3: CASSQEFSTSGTDEQFF. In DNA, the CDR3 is TGTGCCAGCAGCCAAGAGTTTTCGACTAGCGGGACCGATGAGCAGTTCTTC. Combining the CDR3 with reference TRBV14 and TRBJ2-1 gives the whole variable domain EAGVTQFPSHSVIEKGQTVTLRCDPISGHDNLYWYRRVMGKEIKFLLHFVKESKQDESGMPNNRFLAERTGGTYSTLKVQPAELEDSGVYFCASSQEFSTSGTDEQFFGPGTRLTVL.

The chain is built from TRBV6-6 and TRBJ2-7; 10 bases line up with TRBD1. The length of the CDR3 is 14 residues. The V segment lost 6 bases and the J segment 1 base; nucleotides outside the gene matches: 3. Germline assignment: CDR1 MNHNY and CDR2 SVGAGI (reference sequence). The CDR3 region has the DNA TGTGCCAGCAGGCGGACAGGGGGGTCCTACGAGCAGTACTTC. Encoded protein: CASRRTGGSYEQYF.

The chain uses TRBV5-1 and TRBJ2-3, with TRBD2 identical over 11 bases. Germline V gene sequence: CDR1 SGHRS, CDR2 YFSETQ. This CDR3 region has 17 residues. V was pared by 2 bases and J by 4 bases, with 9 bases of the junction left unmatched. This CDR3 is CASSFGGLADGADTQYF. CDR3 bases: TGCGCCAGCAGCTTCGGGGGACTAGCGGATGGGGCAGATACGCAGTATTTT. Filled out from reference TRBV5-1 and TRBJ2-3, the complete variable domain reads KAGVTQTPRYLIKTRGQQVTLSCSPISGHRSVSWYQQTPGQGLQFLFEYFSETQRNKGNFPGRFSGRQFSNSRSEMNVSTLELGDSALYLCASSFGGLADGADTQYFGPGTRLTVL.

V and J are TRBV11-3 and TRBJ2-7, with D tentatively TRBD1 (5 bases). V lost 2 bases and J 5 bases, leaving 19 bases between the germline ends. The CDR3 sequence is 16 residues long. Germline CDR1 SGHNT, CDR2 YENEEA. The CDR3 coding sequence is TGTGCCAGCAGCTTAAGTTCCCCCGGCCAGGACAACGAGCAGTACTTC. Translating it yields CASSLSSPGQDNEQYF.

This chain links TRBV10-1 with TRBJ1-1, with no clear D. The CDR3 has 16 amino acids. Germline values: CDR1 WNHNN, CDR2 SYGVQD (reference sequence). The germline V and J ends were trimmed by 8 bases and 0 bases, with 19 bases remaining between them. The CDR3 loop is CASRKGCGSMNTEAFF. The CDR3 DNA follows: TGCGCCAGCCGCAAGGGATGCGGGTCTATGAACACTGAAGCTTTCTTT.

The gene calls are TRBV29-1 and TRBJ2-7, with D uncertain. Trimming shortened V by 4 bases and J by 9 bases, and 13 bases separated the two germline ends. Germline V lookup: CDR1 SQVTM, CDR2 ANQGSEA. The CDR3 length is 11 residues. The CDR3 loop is CSVVHQDGQYF. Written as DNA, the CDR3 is TGCAGCGTTGTGCATCAGGATGGGCAGTACTTC.

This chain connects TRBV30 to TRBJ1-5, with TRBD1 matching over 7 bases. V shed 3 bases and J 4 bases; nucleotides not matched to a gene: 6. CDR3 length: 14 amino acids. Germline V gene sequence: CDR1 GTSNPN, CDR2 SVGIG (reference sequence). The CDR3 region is CAWRLTGRNQPQHF. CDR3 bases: TGTGCCTGGAGATTGACAGGGAGGAATCAGCCCCAGCATTTT.

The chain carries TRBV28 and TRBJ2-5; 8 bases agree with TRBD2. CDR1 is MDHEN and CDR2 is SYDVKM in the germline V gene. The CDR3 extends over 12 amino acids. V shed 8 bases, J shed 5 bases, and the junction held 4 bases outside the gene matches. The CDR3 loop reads CASVSGGETQYF. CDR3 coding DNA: TGTGCCAGCGTGTCGGGGGGGGAGACCCAGTACTTC.

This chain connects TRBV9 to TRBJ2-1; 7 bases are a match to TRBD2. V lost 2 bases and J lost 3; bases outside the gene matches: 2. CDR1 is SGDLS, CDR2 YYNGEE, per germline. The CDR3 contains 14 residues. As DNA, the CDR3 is TGTGCCAGCAGCGTTGGGACTAACTACAATGAGCAGTTCTTC. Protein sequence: CASSVGTNYNEQFF.

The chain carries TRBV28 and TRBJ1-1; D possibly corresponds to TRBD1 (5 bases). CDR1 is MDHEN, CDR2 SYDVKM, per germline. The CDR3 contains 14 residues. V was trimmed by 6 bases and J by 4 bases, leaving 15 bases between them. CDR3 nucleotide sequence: TGTGCCAGCAGCACCATGGCGGGGGGCACTGAAGCTTTCTTT. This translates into CASSTMAGGTEAFF.

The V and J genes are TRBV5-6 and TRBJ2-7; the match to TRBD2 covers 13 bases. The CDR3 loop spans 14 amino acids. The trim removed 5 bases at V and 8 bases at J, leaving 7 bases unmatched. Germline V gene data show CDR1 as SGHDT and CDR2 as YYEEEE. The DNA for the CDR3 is TGTGCCAGCAGGGGATGGACTAGCGGGGGTAAGCAGTACTTC. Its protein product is CASRGWTSGGKQYF.

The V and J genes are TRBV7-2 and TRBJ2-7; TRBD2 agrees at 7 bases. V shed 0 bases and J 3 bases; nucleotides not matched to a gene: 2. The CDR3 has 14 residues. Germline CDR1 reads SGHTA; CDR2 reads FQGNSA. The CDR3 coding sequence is TGTGCCAGCAGCTTAGCGTGGGGGGGCTACGAGCAGTACTTC. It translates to CASSLAWGGYEQYF.

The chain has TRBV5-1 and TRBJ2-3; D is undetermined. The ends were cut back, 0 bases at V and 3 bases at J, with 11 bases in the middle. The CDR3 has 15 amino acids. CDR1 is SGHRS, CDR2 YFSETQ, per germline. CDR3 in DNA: TGCGCCAGCAGCTTGGAGCCAGCGAGGACAGATACGCAGTATTTT. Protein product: CASSLEPARTDTQYF.

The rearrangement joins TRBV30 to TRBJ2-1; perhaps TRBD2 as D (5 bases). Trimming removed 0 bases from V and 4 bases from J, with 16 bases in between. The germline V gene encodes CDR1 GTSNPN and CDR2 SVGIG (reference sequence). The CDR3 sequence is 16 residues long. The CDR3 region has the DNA TGTGCCTGGAGTGTATATGAGGGATTTATTTACAATGAGCAGTTCTTC. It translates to CAWSVYEGFIYNEQFF.

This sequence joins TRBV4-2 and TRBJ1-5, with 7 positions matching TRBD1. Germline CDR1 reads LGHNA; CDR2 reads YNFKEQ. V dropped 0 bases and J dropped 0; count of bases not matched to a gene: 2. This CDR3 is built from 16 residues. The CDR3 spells CASSQEGGNSNQPQHF. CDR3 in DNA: TGTGCCAGCAGCCAAGAAGGGGGCAATAGCAATCAGCCCCAGCATTTT.

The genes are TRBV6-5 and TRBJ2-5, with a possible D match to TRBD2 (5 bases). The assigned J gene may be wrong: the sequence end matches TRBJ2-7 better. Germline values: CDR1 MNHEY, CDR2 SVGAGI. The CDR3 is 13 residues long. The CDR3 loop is CASTPSGSYEQYF. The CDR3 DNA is TGTGCCAGCACCCCAAGCGGCTCCTACGAGCAGTACTTC.

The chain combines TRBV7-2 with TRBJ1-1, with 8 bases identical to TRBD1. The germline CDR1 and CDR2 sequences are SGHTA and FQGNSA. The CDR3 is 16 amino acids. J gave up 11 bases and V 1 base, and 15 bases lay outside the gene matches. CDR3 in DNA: TGTGCCAGCAGCTTAGTACTGGGGACAGGTGGCTCTAAGGCTTTCTTT. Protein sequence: CASSLVLGTGGSKAFF.

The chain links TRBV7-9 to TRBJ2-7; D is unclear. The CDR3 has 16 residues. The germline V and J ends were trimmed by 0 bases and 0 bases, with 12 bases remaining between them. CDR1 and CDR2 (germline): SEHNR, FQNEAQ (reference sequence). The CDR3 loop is CASSLAVPLNSYEQYF. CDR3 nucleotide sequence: TGTGCCAGCAGCTTAGCTGTGCCACTAAACTCCTACGAGCAGTACTTC.

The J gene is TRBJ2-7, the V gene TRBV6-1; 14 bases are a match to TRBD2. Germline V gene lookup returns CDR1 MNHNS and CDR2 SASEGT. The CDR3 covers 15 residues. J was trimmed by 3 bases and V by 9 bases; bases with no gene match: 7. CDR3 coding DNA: TGTGCCAGTCCGGGACTAGCGGGAGCCGGCTACGAGCAGTACTTC. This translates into CASPGLAGAGYEQYF.

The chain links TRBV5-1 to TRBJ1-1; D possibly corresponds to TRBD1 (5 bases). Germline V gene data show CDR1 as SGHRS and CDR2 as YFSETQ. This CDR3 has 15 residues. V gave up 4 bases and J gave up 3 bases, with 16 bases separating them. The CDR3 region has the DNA TGCGCCAGCAGCCCCCGGGGGGGAGAAGACACTGAAGCTTTCTTT. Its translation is CASSPRGGEDTEAFF.

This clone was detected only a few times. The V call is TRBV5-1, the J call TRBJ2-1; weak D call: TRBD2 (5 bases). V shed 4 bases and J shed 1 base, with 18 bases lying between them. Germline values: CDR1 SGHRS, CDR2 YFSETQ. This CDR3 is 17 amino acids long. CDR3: CASSPRTSSESYNEQFF. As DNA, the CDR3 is TGCGCCAGCAGCCCGCGGACTTCTTCTGAGTCCTACAATGAGCAGTTCTTC.

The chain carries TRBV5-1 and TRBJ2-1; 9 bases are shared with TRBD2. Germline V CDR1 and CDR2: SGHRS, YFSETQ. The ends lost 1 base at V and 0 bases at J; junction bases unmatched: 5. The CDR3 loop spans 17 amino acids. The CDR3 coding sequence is TGCGCCAGCAGCTTGTGGCGGGAGGGCCTCTCCTACAATGAGCAGTTCTTC. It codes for CASSLWREGLSYNEQFF.

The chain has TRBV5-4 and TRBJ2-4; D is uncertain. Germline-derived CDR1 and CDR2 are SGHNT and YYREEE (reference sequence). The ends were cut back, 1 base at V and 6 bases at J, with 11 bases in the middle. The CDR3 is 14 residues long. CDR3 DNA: TGTGCCAGCAGCTTGATGTCTGCAGGAAACATTCAGTACTTC. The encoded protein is CASSLMSAGNIQYF.

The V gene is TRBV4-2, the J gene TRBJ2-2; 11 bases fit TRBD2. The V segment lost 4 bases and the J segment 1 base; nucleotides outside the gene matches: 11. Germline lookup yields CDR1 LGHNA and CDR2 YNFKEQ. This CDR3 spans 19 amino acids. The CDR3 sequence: CASSLGMASGGLNTGELFF. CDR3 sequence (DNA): TGTGCCAGCAGCCTCGGGATGGCTAGCGGGGGGTTGAACACCGGGGAGCTGTTTTTT.